This record concerns one TCR beta chain sequence. Its specificity is unknown. This sample was taken from a study of T cell repertoires in cytomegalovirus infection. Study-level background: Public TCR beta signature analysis indicated the presence of both CMV infection and matching HLA type.

V was shortened by 3 bases and J by 5 bases, with 15 bases between the two germline ends. The CDR3 has 14 amino acids. Per the germline V gene, CDR1 is DFQATT and CDR2 is SNEGSKA (reference sequence). A single record per CDR3 protein comes from TCRdb applying MiXCR to the reads. The sample records approximately 74,000 distinct CDR3 sequences, roughly 40% being singletons. The material sequenced was CD8+ T cells from cultured PBMCs, taken from culture after CMV antigen stimulation. V gene TRBV20-1 combines with J gene TRBJ2-3, with a weak D call TRBD2 (6 bases). The clonotype was recovered from a human donor in good health (CMV status not recorded). Some clones in this sample may be carry-over from other donors' samples. Here the CDR3 DNA reads TGCAGTGCTAGTAAGGGACTGGGAGGAGATACGCAGTATTTT. Its translation is CSASKGLGGDTQYF.